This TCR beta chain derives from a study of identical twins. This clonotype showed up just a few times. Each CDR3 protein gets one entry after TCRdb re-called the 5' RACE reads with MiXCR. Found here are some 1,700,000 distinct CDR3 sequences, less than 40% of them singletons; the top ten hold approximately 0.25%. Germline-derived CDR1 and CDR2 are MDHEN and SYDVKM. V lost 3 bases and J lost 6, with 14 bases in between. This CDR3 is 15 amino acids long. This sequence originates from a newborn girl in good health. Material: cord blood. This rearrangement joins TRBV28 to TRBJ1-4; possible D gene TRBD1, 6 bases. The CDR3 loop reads CASSFILQGDEKLFF. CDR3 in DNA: TGTGCCAGCAGTTTTATTTTACAGGGCGATGAAAAACTGTTTTTT.